Listed below are T cell receptor beta chains from one sample, sequenced in a study of cytomegalovirus exposure and HLA in healthy donors. Here immunoSEQ multiplex PCR was the method, and the copy in TCRdb shows in-frame clones only, minus some. The repertoire has over 100,000 clones, 73% of them found once; the top ten carry around 7.7%. The sample taken for sequencing was PBMCs. These receptors all come from a man aged 40-50 years in good health and CMV-seronegative. CDR3s include the opening cysteine and the closing phenylalanine or tryptophan. A D gene is named only where the DNA matches it firmly. The size entry is marked missing in some rows and otherwise reads once, few, many or a size class.

abundance: NA; d_gene: TRBD1; v_gene: TRBV2; j_gene: TRBJ1-4; CDR3nt: TGTGCCAGCAGCCCGACAGGGGGGTATAGGGATGCTAATGAAAAACTGTTTTTT; CDR3aa: CASSPTGGYRDANEKLFF
abundance: NA; d_gene: NA; v_gene: TRBV5-4; j_gene: TRBJ1-1; CDR3nt: TGTGCCAGCAGCTTGGGGCAGGTGAACACTGAAGCTTTCTTT; CDR3aa: CASSLGQVNTEAFF
abundance: NA; d_gene: TRBD1; v_gene: TRBV19; j_gene: TRBJ1-1; CDR3nt: TGTGCCAGTAGTACACGGACAGGGGCAGGGTCAACTGAAGCTTTCTTT; CDR3aa: CASSTRTGAGSTEAFF
abundance: NA; d_gene: TRBD2; v_gene: TRBV18; j_gene: TRBJ2-1; CDR3nt: TGTGCCAGCTCCCGAACGATGAGCGGGGCGTCCTCCTACAATGAGCAGTTCTTC; CDR3aa: CASSRTMSGASSYNEQFF
abundance: NA; d_gene: NA; v_gene: TRBV6-5; j_gene: TRBJ2-7; CDR3nt: TGTGCCAGCAGTTACGGGCAGCCCAACTACGAGCAGTACTTC; CDR3aa: CASSYGQPNYEQYF
abundance: NA; d_gene: TRBD1; v_gene: TRBV2; j_gene: TRBJ1-2; CDR3nt: TGTGCCAGCAGGTACAGGGGGAGCTATGGCTACACCTTC; CDR3aa: CASRYRGSYGYTF
abundance: few; d_gene: TRBD1; v_gene: TRBV19; j_gene: TRBJ1-4; CDR3nt: TGTGCCAGTAGAGCCTGGACAGGAGGGAATGAAAAACTGTTTTTT; CDR3aa: CASRAWTGGNEKLFF
abundance: NA; d_gene: NA; v_gene: TRBV7-2; j_gene: TRBJ1-5; CDR3nt: TGTGCCAGCACCTTCGATCAGCCCCAGCATTTT; CDR3aa: CASTFDQPQHF
abundance: NA; d_gene: TRBD1; v_gene: TRBV11-2; j_gene: TRBJ2-1; CDR3nt: TGTGCCAGCAGCTTCGGGACAGTATTCCCATCTTACAATGAGCAGTTCTTC; CDR3aa: CASSFGTVFPSYNEQFF
abundance: NA; d_gene: NA; v_gene: TRBV6-6; j_gene: TRBJ2-7; CDR3nt: TGTGCCAGCACCCAGGTTCAGGGTTACTCCTACGAGCAGTACTTC; CDR3aa: CASTQVQGYSYEQYF
abundance: NA; d_gene: TRBD1; v_gene: TRBV7-9; j_gene: TRBJ1-2; CDR3nt: TGTGCCAGCACCACAGGGGATACTAACTATGGCTACACCTTC; CDR3aa: CASTTGDTNYGYTF
abundance: NA; d_gene: NA; v_gene: TRBV7-2; j_gene: TRBJ2-3; CDR3nt: TGTGCCAGCAGCCTATTGCAGCGTGAGCAGTATTTT; CDR3aa: CASSLLQREQYF
abundance: NA; d_gene: TRBD2; v_gene: TRBV7-3; j_gene: TRBJ2-3; CDR3nt: TGTGCCAGCAGCCCGGGACTAGCGGGGGCCTCCACAGATACGCAGTATTTT; CDR3aa: CASSPGLAGASTDTQYF
abundance: few; d_gene: TRBD2; v_gene: TRBV6-1; j_gene: TRBJ2-3; CDR3nt: TGTGCCACCGCGCCGGGGGGGCCTGAGGATACGCAGTATTTT; CDR3aa: CATAPGGPEDTQYF
abundance: NA; d_gene: NA; v_gene: TRBV9; j_gene: TRBJ1-4; CDR3nt: TGTGCCAGCAGCGTACGGGACAACAATGAAAAACTGTTTTTT; CDR3aa: CASSVRDNNEKLFF
abundance: NA; d_gene: TRBD1; v_gene: TRBV5-1; j_gene: TRBJ2-2; CDR3nt: TGCGCCAGCAGCTTGAAAGGGGGCGCCGACCCCGGGGAGCTGTTTTTT; CDR3aa: CASSLKGGADPGELFF
abundance: once; d_gene: NA; v_gene: TRBV6-5; j_gene: TRBJ2-4; CDR3nt: TGTGCCAGCAGAGAAACTCGGGAAGCCAAAAACATTCAGTACTTC; CDR3aa: CASRETREAKNIQYF
abundance: few; d_gene: NA; v_gene: TRBV15; j_gene: TRBJ2-7; CDR3nt: TGTGCCACCAGCAAGCGCAGGGGTTCCTACGAGCAGTACTTC; CDR3aa: CATSKRRGSYEQYF
abundance: NA; d_gene: NA; v_gene: TRBV2; j_gene: TRBJ2-3; CDR3nt: TGTGCCAGCAGCCAGGCAGGGAGGGATACGCAGTATTTT; CDR3aa: CASSQAGRDTQYF
abundance: few; d_gene: NA; v_gene: TRBV19; j_gene: TRBJ2-7; CDR3nt: TGTGCCAGTAGTATAGATCTGGGCAACTCCTACGAGCAGTACTTC; CDR3aa: CASSIDLGNSYEQYF
abundance: NA; d_gene: TRBD1; v_gene: TRBV5-8; j_gene: TRBJ1-3; CDR3nt: TGTGCCAGCAGCTTGCTCGGACAGGGCGACACCATATATTTT; CDR3aa: CASSLLGQGDTIYF
abundance: NA; d_gene: TRBD1; v_gene: TRBV6-4; j_gene: TRBJ2-3; CDR3nt: TGTGCCAGCAGTGACCGATCCGGGACAGGGGACGGCACAGATACGCAGTATTTT; CDR3aa: CASSDRSGTGDGTDTQYF
abundance: NA; d_gene: TRBD1; v_gene: TRBV4-3; j_gene: TRBJ1-1; CDR3nt: TGCGCCAGCAGCCAAGCGGGGATACTGACAGGGAAGAACACTGAAGCTTTCTTT; CDR3aa: CASSQAGILTGKNTEAFF
abundance: NA; d_gene: NA; v_gene: TRBV6-1; j_gene: TRBJ2-7; CDR3nt: TGTGCCAGCACTAGGCCGAGTTCCCACGAGCAGTACTTC; CDR3aa: CASTRPSSHEQYF
abundance: NA; d_gene: TRBD1; v_gene: TRBV27; j_gene: TRBJ1-2; CDR3nt: TGTGCCAGCAGTCCGTATCCGACAGGGCGCCCCCCCTATGGCTACACCTTC; CDR3aa: CASSPYPTGRPPYGYTF
abundance: NA; d_gene: NA; v_gene: TRBV6-1; j_gene: TRBJ1-5; CDR3nt: TGTGCCAGCAGTGCCTACAGGGAGCACAATCAGCCCCAGCATTTT; CDR3aa: CASSAYREHNQPQHF
abundance: NA; d_gene: NA; v_gene: TRBV13; j_gene: TRBJ2-3; CDR3nt: TGTGCCAGCAGCTCGATACCTGCGGGAAAAACAGATACGCAGTATTTT; CDR3aa: CASSSIPAGKTDTQYF
abundance: NA; d_gene: NA; v_gene: TRBV21-1; j_gene: TRBJ1-3; CDR3nt: TGTGCCAGCAGCGCCCGGGACAGGGGCCCCTACTCTGGAAACACCATATATTTT; CDR3aa: CASSARDRGPYSGNTIYF
abundance: few; d_gene: TRBD2; v_gene: TRBV5-1; j_gene: TRBJ2-7; CDR3nt: TGCGCCAGCAGCTTTAGCGGGGGGAGCTCCTACGAGCAGTACTTC; CDR3aa: CASSFSGGSSYEQYF
abundance: once; d_gene: TRBD2; v_gene: TRBV7-2; j_gene: TRBJ2-1; CDR3nt: TGTGCCAGCAGCTTAGTGGTACTAGCGGAGCAGTTCTTC; CDR3aa: CASSLVVLAEQFF
abundance: NA; d_gene: NA; v_gene: TRBV20-1; j_gene: TRBJ2-5; CDR3nt: TGCAGTGCTAGACCACCACAGTCCCCGTACTTC; CDR3aa: CSARPPQSPYF
abundance: NA; d_gene: TRBD1; v_gene: TRBV28; j_gene: TRBJ1-1; CDR3nt: TGTGCCAGCAGTCTTACAGGGGGCGCGGCCACTGAAGCTTTCTTT; CDR3aa: CASSLTGGAATEAFF
abundance: once; d_gene: TRBD1; v_gene: TRBV5-1; j_gene: TRBJ1-6; CDR3nt: TGCGCCAGCAGCCCTAGACAGGGGGCCTATAATTCACCCCTCCACTTT; CDR3aa: CASSPRQGAYNSPLHF
abundance: NA; d_gene: TRBD1; v_gene: TRBV7-3; j_gene: TRBJ2-2; CDR3nt: TGTGCCAGCAGCTCTTCCGGGACAGGGGGCACCGGGGAGCTGTTTTTT; CDR3aa: CASSSSGTGGTGELFF
abundance: NA; d_gene: NA; v_gene: TRBV4-1; j_gene: TRBJ2-5; CDR3nt: TGCGCCAGCAGCCAAGGGCCCGGGGAGACCCAGTACTTC; CDR3aa: CASSQGPGETQYF
abundance: NA; d_gene: NA; v_gene: TRBV4-2; j_gene: TRBJ1-6; CDR3nt: TGTGCCAGCAGCCAAGTCGAGGATTCACCCCTCCACTTT; CDR3aa: CASSQVEDSPLHF
abundance: few; d_gene: TRBD1; v_gene: TRBV10-3; j_gene: TRBJ2-5; CDR3nt: TGTGCCATCAGTGAAACAAGGGACAGGGGGCAAGAGACCCAGTACTTC; CDR3aa: CAISETRDRGQETQYF
abundance: few; d_gene: NA; v_gene: TRBV7-9; j_gene: TRBJ2-3; CDR3nt: TGTTCCAGCAGCTTAATCCAGGCGTACACAGATACGCAGTATTTT; CDR3aa: CSSSLIQAYTDTQYF
abundance: NA; d_gene: TRBD1; v_gene: TRBV9; j_gene: TRBJ2-7; CDR3nt: TGTGCCAGCAGCGTAGGACAGGGGGCTTCCTACGAGCAGTACTTC; CDR3aa: CASSVGQGASYEQYF
abundance: NA; d_gene: NA; v_gene: TRBV11-3; j_gene: TRBJ2-7; CDR3nt: TGTGCCAGCAGCCCCAGTAGGAGCGGAGAGCAGTACTTC; CDR3aa: CASSPSRSGEQYF
abundance: NA; d_gene: TRBD1; v_gene: TRBV9; j_gene: TRBJ2-7; CDR3nt: TGTGCCAGCAGCGCCGGGACAGGGGGGTACGAGCAGTACTTC; CDR3aa: CASSAGTGGYEQYF